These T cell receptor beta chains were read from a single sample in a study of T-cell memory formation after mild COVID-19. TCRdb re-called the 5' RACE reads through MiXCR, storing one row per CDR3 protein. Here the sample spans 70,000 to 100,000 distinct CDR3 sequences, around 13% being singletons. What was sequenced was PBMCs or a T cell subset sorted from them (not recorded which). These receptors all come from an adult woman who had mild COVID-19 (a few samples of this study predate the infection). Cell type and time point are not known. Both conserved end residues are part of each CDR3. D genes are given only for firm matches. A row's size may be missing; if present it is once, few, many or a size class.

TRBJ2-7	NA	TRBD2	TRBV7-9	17	TGTGCCAGCAGCTCATCAGGGAAAGCTAGCGGAATCTACGAGCAGTACTTC	CASSSSGKASGIYEQYF
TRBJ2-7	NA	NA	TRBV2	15	TGTGCCAGCAGTGAAACCCCGGGGACGGACTACGAGCAGTACTTC	CASSETPGTDYEQYF
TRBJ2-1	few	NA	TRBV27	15	TGTGCCAGCAGTTTATTCCCTCTTTCCTACAATGAGCAGTTCTTC	CASSLFPLSYNEQFF
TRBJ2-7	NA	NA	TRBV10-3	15	TGTGCCATCAGTGAGTCCCCGGGAAGCTCCTACGAGCAGTACTTC	CAISESPGSSYEQYF
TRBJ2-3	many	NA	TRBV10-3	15	TGTGCCATCAGTGAGACGACGGTGAGCACAGATACGCAGTATTTT	CAISETTVSTDTQYF
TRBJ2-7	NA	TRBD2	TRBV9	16	TGTGCCAGCAGCCCCTACTTAGCGGGAGGGCCTGGCGAGCAGTACTTC	CASSPYLAGGPGEQYF
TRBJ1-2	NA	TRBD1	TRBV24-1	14	TGTGCCACCAGTGATTCCGACAGGGGTTGGGGCTACACCTTC	CATSDSDRGWGYTF
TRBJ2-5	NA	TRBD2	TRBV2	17	TGTGCCAGCAGTGGGACTAGCGGGGTGACATTCCAAGAGACCCAGTACTTC	CASSGTSGVTFQETQYF
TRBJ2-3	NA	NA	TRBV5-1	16	TGCGCCAGCAGCTCGCCGGGGGGCCTCAGCACAGATACGCAGTATTTT	CASSSPGGLSTDTQYF
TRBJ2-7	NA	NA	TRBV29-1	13	TGCAGCGTCGAAGACAGGTACTCCTACGAGCAGTACTTC	CSVEDRYSYEQYF
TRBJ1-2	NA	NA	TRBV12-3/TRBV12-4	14	TGTGCCAGCACCAACCGGGACGTCCACTATGGCTACACCTTC	CASTNRDVHYGYTF
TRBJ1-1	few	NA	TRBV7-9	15	TGTGCCAGCAGCTTAGTGGTGGGGTGGAACACTGAAGCTTTCTTT	CASSLVVGWNTEAFF
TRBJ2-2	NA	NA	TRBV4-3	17	TGCGCCAGCAGCCAAGATTCTTTGGAAAAGAACACCGGGGAGCTGTTTTTT	CASSQDSLEKNTGELFF
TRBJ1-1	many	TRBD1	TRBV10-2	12	TGCGCCAGCAAGCCAGGGGGCACTGAAGCTTTCTTT	CASKPGGTEAFF
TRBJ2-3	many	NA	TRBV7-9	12	TGTGCCAGCAGGATTGGCACAGATACGCAGTATTTT	CASRIGTDTQYF
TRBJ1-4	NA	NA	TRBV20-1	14	TGCAGTGCTAGAGCAGTGGGGGGAATTGAAAAACTGTTTTTT	CSARAVGGIEKLFF
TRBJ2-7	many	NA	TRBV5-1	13	TGCGCCAGCAGCTCAGGGGTTCGTTACGAGCAGTACTTC	CASSSGVRYEQYF
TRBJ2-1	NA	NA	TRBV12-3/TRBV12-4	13	TGTGCCAGCAGCTTAGGGGGGCTCAATGAGCAGTTCTTC	CASSLGGLNEQFF
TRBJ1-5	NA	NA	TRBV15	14	TGTGCCACTACCCGGGACATTAGCAATCAGCCCCAGCATTTT	CATTRDISNQPQHF
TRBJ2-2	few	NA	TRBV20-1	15	TGCAGTGCTAAAACTAGTGAGGGGCCAGTCGGGGAGCTGTTTTTT	CSAKTSEGPVGELFF
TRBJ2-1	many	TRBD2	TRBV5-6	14	TGTGCCAGCAGCTTGACTAGCGGCTACAATGAGCAGTTCTTC	CASSLTSGYNEQFF
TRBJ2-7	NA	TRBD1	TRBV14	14	TGTGCCAGCAGCCATTGGGACAGAACCTACGAGCAGTACTTC	CASSHWDRTYEQYF
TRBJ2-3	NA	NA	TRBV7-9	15	TGTGCCAGCAGCCCCGCCGGCTCCAGCACAGATACGCAGTATTTT	CASSPAGSSTDTQYF
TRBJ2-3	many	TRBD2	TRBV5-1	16	TGCGCCAGCAGCTTGGCCCAGCGGGAGTACGCAGATACGCAGTATTTT	CASSLAQREYADTQYF
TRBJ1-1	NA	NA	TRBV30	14	TGTGCCTGGAGTGTAAGGCACGGGAACACTGAAGCTTTCTTT	CAWSVRHGNTEAFF
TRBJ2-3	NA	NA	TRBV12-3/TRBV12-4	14	TGTGCCAGCTCTAGCGCGGGGAGCACAGATACGCAGTATTTT	CASSSAGSTDTQYF
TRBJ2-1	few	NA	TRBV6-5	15	TGTGCCAGCAGTTACGAAGGGACCGCCTTCAATGAGCAGTTCTTC	CASSYEGTAFNEQFF
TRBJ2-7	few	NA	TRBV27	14	TGTGCCAGCAGTCTAGAGGGCCTACCGGGCGAGCAGTACTTC	CASSLEGLPGEQYF
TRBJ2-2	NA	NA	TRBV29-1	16	TGCAGCGTTGAAGATCACGGACCGATGAACACCGGGGAGCTGTTTTTT	CSVEDHGPMNTGELFF
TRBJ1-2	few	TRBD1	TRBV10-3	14	TGTGCCATCAGTGACCCGGACAGGGACTATGGCTACACCTTC	CAISDPDRDYGYTF
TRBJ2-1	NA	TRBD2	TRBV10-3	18	TGTGCCATCAGTGGGGCATCACCGGGACTAGCGGTATACAATGAGCAGTTCTTC	CAISGASPGLAVYNEQFF
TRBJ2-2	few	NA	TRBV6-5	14	TGTGCCAGCAGTATACACAGGGACACCGGGGAGCTGTTTTTT	CASSIHRDTGELFF
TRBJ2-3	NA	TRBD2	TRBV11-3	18	TGTGCCAGCAGCTTAACTCGAATAGCGGGAGGGCCCCCCGATACGCAGTATTTT	CASSLTRIAGGPPDTQYF
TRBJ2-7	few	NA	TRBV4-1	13	TGCGCCAGCAGCCAAGCCCATGGGAACGAGCAGTACTTC	CASSQAHGNEQYF
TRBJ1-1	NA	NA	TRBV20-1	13	TGCAGTGCTAGTTTCAGTGTGAACACTGAAGCTTTCTTT	CSASFSVNTEAFF
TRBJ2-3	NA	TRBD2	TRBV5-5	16	TGTGCCAGCAGCTTGGATCTAGCGGGAAGAACAGATACGCAGTATTTT	CASSLDLAGRTDTQYF
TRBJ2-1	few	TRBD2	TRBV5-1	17	TGCGCCAGCAGCTTGGGGCTCGGACTAGCGGGAGCGGGTGAGCAGTTCTTC	CASSLGLGLAGAGEQFF
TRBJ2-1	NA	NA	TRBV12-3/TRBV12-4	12	TGTGCCAGCAGTTCAGGGCGCAATGAGCAGTTCTTC	CASSSGRNEQFF
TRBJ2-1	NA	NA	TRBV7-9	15	TGTGCCAGCAGCTTCCCGGAACTTAATTGGGATGAGCAGTTCTTC	CASSFPELNWDEQFF
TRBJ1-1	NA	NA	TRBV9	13	TGTGCCAGCAGCCCCCAGGGGTACACTGAAGCTTTCTTT	CASSPQGYTEAFF
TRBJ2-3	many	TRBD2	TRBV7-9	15	TGTGCCAGCAGCTCCTCTAGCGGCGCCACAGATACGCAGTATTTT	CASSSSSGATDTQYF
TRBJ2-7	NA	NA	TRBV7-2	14	TGTGCCAGCAGCTTAGATCCAGGAGCTTACGAGCAGTACTTC	CASSLDPGAYEQYF
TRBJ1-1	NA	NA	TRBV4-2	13	TGTGCCAGCAGCCAAGTAGTGGCGACTGAAGCTTTCTTT	CASSQVVATEAFF
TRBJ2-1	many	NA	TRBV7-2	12	TGTGCCAGCGGACTACCTAGGGATGAGCAGTTCTTC	CASGLPRDEQFF
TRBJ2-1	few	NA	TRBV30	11	TGTGCCTGGAGTGGGTTCAATGAGCAGTTCTTC	CAWSGFNEQFF